The T cell receptor (beta chain) under discussion was sequenced for a study of blood T cells in healthy people across ages. The CDR3 consists of 11 residues. Extraction of total RNA produced a minimum of 5 micrograms from each sample. Primed by a sample-barcoded 5' primer and a J-beta primer mix, a second PCR proceeded for about 7 to 11 cycles. TCRdb recomputed calls from the 5' RACE reads with MiXCR, one row per CDR3 protein. Of about 1.6 million distinct CDR3 sequences in the sample, about 31% were seen once. The receptor was isolated from a woman in her 30s in good health. Sequencing was carried out using blood. This chain connects TRBV21-1 to TRBJ2-3. TRBV21-1 is a pseudogene. CDR3 residues: CASETTDTQYF. In nucleotides, the CDR3 is TGTGCCAGCGAAACTACGGATACGCAGTATTTT.